The clone carrying this T cell receptor (beta chain) is termed medium-sized. In the original processing: Across clinicopathological groups, CDR3 differences served as the basis for building a distant-metastasis classifier for papillary thyroid cancer. MiXCR was used by TCRdb to re-call the PCR reads. TCRdb's processing, not the study's, gives the V and J calls here. The sample carries around 15,000 clones, 25% to 30% recorded once. This CDR3 contains 15 residues. Germline CDR1 reads SGHAT; CDR2 reads FQNNGV. The V segment lost 1 base and the J segment 0 bases; nucleotides outside the gene matches: 3. This sample was included in a study of metastatic and nonmetastatic thyroid tumors. Thyroid surgery was preceded by no treatment in any patient.

The sample was tumor tissue. The chain is built from TRBV11-2 and TRBJ2-7, with 7 bases matching TRBD1. The origin of this receptor is a male donor with papillary thyroid cancer or a benign thyroid nodule (not recorded which). Some clones in this sample may be carry-over from other donors' samples. CDR3 DNA: TGTGCCAGCAGCTTAGCCGGGACAGTCTCCTACGAGCAGTACTTC. It codes for CASSLAGTVSYEQYF.